The clone carrying this T cell receptor beta chain was seen a handful of times. Original data processing: Estimation of nucleated cell counts relied on the amplification of reference gene primers. Libraries were prepared by immunoSEQ multiplex PCR; TCRdb keeps only in-frame clonotypes and omits some of them. V and J calls and clone size are as listed in that table; D and trimming were resolved from the DNA. Of 55,000 to 75,000 clones in the sample, 65% to 85% were seen once. The data were obtained in a study of blood T cell repertoires in COVID-19. Study details: Collection of acute and convalescent COVID-19 samples took place in the United States, Italy and Spain. PBMCs, B-cell-depleted T cells, or T cells were the source of the cDNA or gDNA that made up the material.

Sequenced: peripheral blood. The TCR sequence derives from a man older than 75 with active or convalescent COVID-19.

This CDR3 is CASSRTGTNNEQFF. The CDR3 DNA sequence: TGTGCCAGTAGTAGGACAGGGACGAACAATGAGCAGTTCTTC. This chain joins TRBV19 and TRBJ2-1, with 8 bases aligning to TRBD1. The trim removed 4 bases at V and 5 bases at J, leaving 4 bases unmatched. Germline assignment: CDR1 LNHDA and CDR2 SQIVND (reference sequence). The CDR3 spans 14 residues.